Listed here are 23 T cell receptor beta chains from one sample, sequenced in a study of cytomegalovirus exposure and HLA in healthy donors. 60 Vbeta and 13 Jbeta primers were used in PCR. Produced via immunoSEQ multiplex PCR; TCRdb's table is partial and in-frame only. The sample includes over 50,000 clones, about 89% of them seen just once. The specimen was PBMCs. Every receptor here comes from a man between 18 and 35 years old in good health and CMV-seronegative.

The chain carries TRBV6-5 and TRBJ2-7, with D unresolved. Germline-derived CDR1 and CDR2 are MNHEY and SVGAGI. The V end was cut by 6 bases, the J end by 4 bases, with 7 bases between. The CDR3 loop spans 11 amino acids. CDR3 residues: CASSRGYEQYF. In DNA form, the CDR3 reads TGTGCCAGCAGCCGAGGTTACGAGCAGTACTTC.

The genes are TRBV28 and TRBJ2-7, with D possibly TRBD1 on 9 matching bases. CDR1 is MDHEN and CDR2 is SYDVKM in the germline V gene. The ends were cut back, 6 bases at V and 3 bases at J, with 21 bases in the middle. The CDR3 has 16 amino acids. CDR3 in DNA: TGTGCCAGCAGCCCCGGGAGGGGGACAGGGCGCTACGAGCAGTACTTC. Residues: CASSPGRGTGRYEQYF. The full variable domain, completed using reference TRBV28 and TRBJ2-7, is DVKVTQSSRYLVKRTGEKVFLECVQDMDHENMFWYRQDPGLGLRLIYFSYDVKMKEKGDIPEGYSVSREKKERFSLILESASTNQTSMYLCASSPGRGTGRYEQYFGPGTRLTVT.

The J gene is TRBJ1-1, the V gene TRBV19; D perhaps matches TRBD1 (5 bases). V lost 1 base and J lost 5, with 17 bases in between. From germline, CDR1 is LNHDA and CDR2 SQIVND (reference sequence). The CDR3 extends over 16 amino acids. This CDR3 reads CASSIGSGVRGTEAFF. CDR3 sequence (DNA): TGTGCCAGTAGTATAGGGTCTGGAGTTAGGGGTACTGAAGCTTTCTTT.

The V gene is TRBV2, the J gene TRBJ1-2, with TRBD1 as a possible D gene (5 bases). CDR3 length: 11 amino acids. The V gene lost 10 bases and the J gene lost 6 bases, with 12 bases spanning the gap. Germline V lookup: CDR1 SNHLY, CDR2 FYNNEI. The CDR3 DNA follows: TGTGCCACCCCGGGAGGGGATGGCTACACCTTC. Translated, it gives CATPGGDGYTF.

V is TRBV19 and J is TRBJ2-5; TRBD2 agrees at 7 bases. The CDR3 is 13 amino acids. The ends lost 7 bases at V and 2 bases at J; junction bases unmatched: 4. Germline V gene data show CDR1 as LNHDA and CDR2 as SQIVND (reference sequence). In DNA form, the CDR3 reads TGTGCCAGTACCCACGGGGGGCAAGAGACCCAGTACTTC. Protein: CASTHGGQETQYF.

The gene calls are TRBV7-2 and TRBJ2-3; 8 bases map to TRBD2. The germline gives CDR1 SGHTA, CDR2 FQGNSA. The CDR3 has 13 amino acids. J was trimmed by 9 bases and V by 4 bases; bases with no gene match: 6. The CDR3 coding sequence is TGTGCCAGCAGCTCCGACGGGGGGGAGACGCAGTATTTT. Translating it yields CASSSDGGETQYF.

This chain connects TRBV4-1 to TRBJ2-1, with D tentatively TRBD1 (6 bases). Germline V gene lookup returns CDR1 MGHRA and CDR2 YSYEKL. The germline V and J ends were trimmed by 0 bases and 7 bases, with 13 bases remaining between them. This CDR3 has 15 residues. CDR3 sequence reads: CASSQDSGARNEQFF. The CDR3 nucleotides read TGCGCCAGCAGCCAAGATTCAGGGGCGAGGAATGAGCAGTTCTTC.

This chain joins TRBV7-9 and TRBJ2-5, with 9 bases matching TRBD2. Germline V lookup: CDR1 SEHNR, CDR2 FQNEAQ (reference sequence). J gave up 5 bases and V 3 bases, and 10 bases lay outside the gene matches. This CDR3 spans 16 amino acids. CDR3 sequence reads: CASSFSVYLAGETQYF. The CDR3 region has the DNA TGTGCCAGCAGCTTTTCGGTGTACCTAGCGGGGGAGACCCAGTACTTC.

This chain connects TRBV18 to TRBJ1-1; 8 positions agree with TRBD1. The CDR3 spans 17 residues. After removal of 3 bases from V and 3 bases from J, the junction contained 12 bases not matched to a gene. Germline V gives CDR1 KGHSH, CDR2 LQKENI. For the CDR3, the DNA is TGTGCCAGCTCACCTTACCCCGGACAGGGTAGAGACACTGAAGCTTTCTTT. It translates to CASSPYPGQGRDTEAFF.

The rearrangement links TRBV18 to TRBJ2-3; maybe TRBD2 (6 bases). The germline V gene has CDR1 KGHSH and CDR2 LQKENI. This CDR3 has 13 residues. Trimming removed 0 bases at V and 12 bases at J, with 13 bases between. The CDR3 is CASSPPAAGFQYF. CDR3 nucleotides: TGTGCCAGCTCACCACCGGCGGCGGGGTTCCAGTATTTT. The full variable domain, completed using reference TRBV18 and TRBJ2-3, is NAGVMQNPRHLVRRRGQEARLRCSPMKGHSHVYWYRQLPEEGLKFMVYLQKENIIDESGMPKERFSAEFPKEGPSILRIQQVVRGDSAAYFCASSPPAAGFQYFGPGTRLTVL.

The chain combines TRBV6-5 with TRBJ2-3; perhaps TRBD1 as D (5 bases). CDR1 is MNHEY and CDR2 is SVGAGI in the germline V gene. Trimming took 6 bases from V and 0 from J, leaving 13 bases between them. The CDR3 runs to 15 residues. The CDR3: CASSKQEFSTDTQYF. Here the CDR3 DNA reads TGTGCCAGCAGCAAACAGGAGTTTAGCACAGATACGCAGTATTTT.

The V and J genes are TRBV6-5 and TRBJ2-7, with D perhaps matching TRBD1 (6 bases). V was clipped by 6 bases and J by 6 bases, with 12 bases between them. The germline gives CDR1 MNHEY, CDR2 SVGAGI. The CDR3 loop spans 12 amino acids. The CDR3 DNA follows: TGTGCCAGCAGCAGGGGTGGCGGCGAGCAGTACTTC. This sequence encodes CASSRGGGEQYF.

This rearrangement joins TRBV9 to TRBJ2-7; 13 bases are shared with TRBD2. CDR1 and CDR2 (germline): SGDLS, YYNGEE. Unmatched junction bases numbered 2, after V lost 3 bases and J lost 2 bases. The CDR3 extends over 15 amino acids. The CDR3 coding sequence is TGTGCCAGCAGCGAGGGGACTAGCGGGACCTACGAGCAGTACTTC. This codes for CASSEGTSGTYEQYF.

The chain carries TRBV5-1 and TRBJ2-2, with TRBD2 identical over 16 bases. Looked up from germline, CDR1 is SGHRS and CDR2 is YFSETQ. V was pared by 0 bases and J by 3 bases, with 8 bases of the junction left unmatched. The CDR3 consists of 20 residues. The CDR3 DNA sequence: TGCGCCAGCAGCTTGGAATTGGGACTAGCGGGGGGGCCCTACACCGGGGAGCTGTTTTTT. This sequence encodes CASSLELGLAGGPYTGELFF.

CDR3 in amino acids: CAWTPGTGRTPQHF. The CDR3 DNA sequence: TGTGCCTGGACCCCCGGGACAGGGAGAACACCCCAGCATTTT. The rearrangement links TRBV30 to TRBJ1-5; 9 nucleotides agree with TRBD1. Germline V gene sequence: CDR1 GTSNPN, CDR2 SVGIG (reference sequence). The CDR3 consists of 14 residues. The V and J ends lost 4 bases and 10 bases, in that order; junction bases with no gene match: 11.

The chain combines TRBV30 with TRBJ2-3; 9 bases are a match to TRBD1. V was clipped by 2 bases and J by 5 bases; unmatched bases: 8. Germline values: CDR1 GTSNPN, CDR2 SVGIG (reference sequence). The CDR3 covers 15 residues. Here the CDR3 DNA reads TGTGCCTGGAGTCCCGGACAGGGGATGAGAGATACGCAGTATTTT. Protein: CAWSPGQGMRDTQYF.

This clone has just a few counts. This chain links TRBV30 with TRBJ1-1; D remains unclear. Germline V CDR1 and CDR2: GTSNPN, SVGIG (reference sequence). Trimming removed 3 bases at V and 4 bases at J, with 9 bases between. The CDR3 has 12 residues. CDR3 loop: CAWRRRGTEAFF. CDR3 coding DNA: TGTGCCTGGAGGCGCCGCGGCACTGAAGCTTTCTTT.

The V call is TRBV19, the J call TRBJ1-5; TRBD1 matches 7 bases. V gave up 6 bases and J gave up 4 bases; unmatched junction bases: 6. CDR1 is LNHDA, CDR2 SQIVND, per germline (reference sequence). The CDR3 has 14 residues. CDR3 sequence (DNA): TGTGCCAGTAGGCGGACAGGTCTTAATCAGCCCCAGCATTTT. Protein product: CASRRTGLNQPQHF.

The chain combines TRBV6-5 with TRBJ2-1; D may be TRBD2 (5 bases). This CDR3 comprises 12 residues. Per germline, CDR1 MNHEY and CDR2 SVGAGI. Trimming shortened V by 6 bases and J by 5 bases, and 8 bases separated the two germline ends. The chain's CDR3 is CASRRAHNEQFF. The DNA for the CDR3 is TGTGCCAGCAGGAGGGCCCACAATGAGCAGTTCTTC.

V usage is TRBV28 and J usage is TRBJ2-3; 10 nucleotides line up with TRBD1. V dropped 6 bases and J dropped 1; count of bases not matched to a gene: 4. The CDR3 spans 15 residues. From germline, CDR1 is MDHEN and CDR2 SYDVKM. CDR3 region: CASSSGTGGTDTQYF. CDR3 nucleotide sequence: TGTGCCAGCAGCTCCGGGACAGGGGGCACAGATACGCAGTATTTT.

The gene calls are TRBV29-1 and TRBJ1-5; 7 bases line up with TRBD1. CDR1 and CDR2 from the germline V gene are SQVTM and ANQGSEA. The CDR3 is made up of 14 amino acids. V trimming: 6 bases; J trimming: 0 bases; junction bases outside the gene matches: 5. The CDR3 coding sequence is TGCAGCGTCGCCGGGACAGATAGCAATCAGCCCCAGCATTTT. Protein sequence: CSVAGTDSNQPQHF. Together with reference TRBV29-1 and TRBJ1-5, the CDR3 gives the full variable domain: SAVISQKPSRDICQRGTSLTIQCQVDSQVTMMFWYRQQPGQSLTLIATANQGSEATYESGFVIDKFPISRPNLTFSTLTVSNMSPEDSSIYLCSVAGTDSNQPQHFGDGTRLSIL.

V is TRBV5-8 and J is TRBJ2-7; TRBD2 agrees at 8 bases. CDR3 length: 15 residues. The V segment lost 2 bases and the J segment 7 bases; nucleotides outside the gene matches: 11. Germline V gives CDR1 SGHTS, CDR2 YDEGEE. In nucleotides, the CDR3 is TGTGCCAGCAGCTTAGGCTCGGGGGGGCCGGAGGAGCAGTACTTC. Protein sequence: CASSLGSGGPEEQYF. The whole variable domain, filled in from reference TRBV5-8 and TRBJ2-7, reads EAGVTQSPTHLIKTRGQQATLRCSPISGHTSVYWYQQALGLGLQFLLWYDEGEERNRGNFPPRFSGRQFPNYSSELNVNALELEDSALYLCASSLGSGGPEEQYFGPGTRLTVT.

DNA of the CDR3: TGCGCCAGTTCGTCGGGGGAGACAGATACGCAGTATTTT. Residues: CASSSGETDTQYF. V is TRBV10-1 and J is TRBJ2-3; D perhaps matches TRBD2 (6 bases). The V gene's germline CDR1 is WNHNN and CDR2 SYGVQD (reference sequence). Trimming removed 9 bases from V and 3 bases from J, with 13 bases in between. CDR3 size: 13 residues.